The 8 T cell receptor beta chains reported below all come from one sample, sequenced in a study of blood T cell repertoires in COVID-19. Assay used: immunoSEQ multiplex PCR; TCRdb lists only in-frame clones, some missing. The sample has a few hundred thousand clones; around 88% are singletons. Sequencing used peripheral blood. Receptor source: a man aged 50-59 years with active or convalescent COVID-19.

The rearrangement links TRBV11-3 to TRBJ2-1, with 8 bases that match TRBD2. The J segment lost 4 bases and the V segment lost 5 bases, leaving 13 bases of the junction unmatched. Germline CDR1 SGHNT, CDR2 YENEEA. The CDR3 has 17 residues. This chain's CDR3 is CASSPRGGLLTYNEQFF. As DNA, the CDR3 is TGTGCCAGCAGCCCTCGGGGGGGACTACTGACTTACAATGAGCAGTTCTTC.

The chain uses TRBV7-3 and TRBJ2-2, with D uncertain. The CDR3 is 13 amino acids. Germline values: CDR1 SGHTA, CDR2 FQGTGA. Trimming removed 3 bases from V and 2 bases from J, with 4 bases in between. The CDR3 region has the DNA TGTGCCAGCAGCTTCCTCAACACCGGGGAGCTGTTTTTT. Its protein is CASSFLNTGELFF.

This chain joins TRBV5-1 and TRBJ2-2, with a tentative D call TRBD2 (6 bases). CDR1 is SGHRS and CDR2 is YFSETQ in the germline V gene. The CDR3 has 17 residues. V was shortened by 4 bases and J by 2 bases, with 18 bases between the two germline ends. The DNA of the CDR3 is TGCGCCAGCAGCCTGGAAGTGGCGGGGTACAACACCGGGGAGCTGTTTTTT. This sequence encodes CASSLEVAGYNTGELFF.

This clone was recorded only once. This chain links TRBV28 with TRBJ2-5, with TRBD2 identical over 14 bases. The CDR3 totals 16 residues. V was clipped by 5 bases and J by 9 bases; unmatched bases: 11. Germline assignment: CDR1 MDHEN and CDR2 SYDVKM. The DNA of the CDR3 is TGTGCCAGCAGTCCACCGGGACTAGCGGGAGAAATGGCCCAGTACTTC. Protein sequence: CASSPPGLAGEMAQYF.

The rearrangement joins TRBV30 to TRBJ1-5; D is perhaps TRBD1 (6 bases). The CDR3 totals 15 residues. Looked up from germline, CDR1 is GTSNPN and CDR2 is SVGIG (reference sequence). Between the trimmed V and J ends, which lost 0 bases and 6 bases, there was a span of 15 bases. CDR3 protein: CAWSVKVTGTQPQHF. The CDR3 region has the DNA TGTGCCTGGAGTGTAAAGGTGACAGGTACTCAGCCCCAGCATTTT.

This clone was counted only a few times. The rearrangement joins TRBV5-4 to TRBJ1-6; a weak D match, TRBD1 (5 bases). The CDR3 sequence is 18 residues long. CDR1 SGHNT and CDR2 YYREEE come from the germline V gene (reference sequence). Trimming pared 3 bases from V and 5 bases from J, leaving 21 bases between. This CDR3 is CASSSLGAVEVNNSPLHF. The DNA of the CDR3 is TGTGCCAGCAGCTCCCTTGGGGCAGTGGAAGTTAATAATTCACCCCTCCACTTT. Complete variable domain (other parts from reference TRBV5-4 and TRBJ1-6): ETGVTQSPTHLIKTRGQQVTLRCSSQSGHNTVSWYQQALGQGPQFIFQYYREEENGRGNFPPRFSGLQFPNYSSELNVNALELDDSALYLCASSSLGAVEVNNSPLHFGNGTRLTVT.

The chain combines TRBV28 with TRBJ1-1; 7 positions match TRBD1. The V gene's germline CDR1 is MDHEN and CDR2 SYDVKM. Unmatched junction bases numbered 4, after V lost 7 bases and J lost 2 bases. This CDR3 is 13 amino acids long. The DNA for the CDR3 is TGTGCCAGCAAACGGACAGGTAACACTGAAGCTTTCTTT. Residues: CASKRTGNTEAFF.

The rearrangement links TRBV28 to TRBJ1-1, with TRBD1 identical over 9 bases. CDR3 length equals 14 residues. Germline V lookup: CDR1 MDHEN, CDR2 SYDVKM. V was pared by 7 bases and J by 7 bases, with 10 bases of the junction left unmatched. CDR3 in amino acids: CASKLTGGRGEAFF. The CDR3 DNA reads TGTGCCAGCAAACTCACAGGGGGCCGAGGTGAAGCTTTCTTT.